This T cell receptor beta chain was identified in a study of identifying expanded T cells in peripheral blood. Remarks on this clone: Its target is unknown.

Study findings and constraints: Technical replicates showed 0.9 to 1.5 changed clones; about two weeks 15 to 20; four weeks 19. Across healthy donors, higher total template counts meant significantly greater approximately 2-week count variance.

V shed 0 bases and J shed 9 bases, with 11 bases lying between them. The germline V gene has CDR1 SGHDT and CDR2 YYEEEE. The CDR3 sequence is 13 residues long. During the collection period, no donor immune events like infections were recorded. TCRdb's table, derived via immunoSEQ multiplex PCR, lists solely in-frame clones and lacks some. The sample contains some 72,000 clones, under 90% of which appear only once. The receptor's source is a person aged 18 to 70 in good health. The gene calls are TRBV5-6 and TRBJ2-3; the D gene is possibly TRBD1 (6 bases). Specimen: blood. The DNA of the CDR3 is TGTGCCAGCAGCTTGGCCGTAGGGGGAACGCAGTATTTT. Translating gives CASSLAVGGTQYF.